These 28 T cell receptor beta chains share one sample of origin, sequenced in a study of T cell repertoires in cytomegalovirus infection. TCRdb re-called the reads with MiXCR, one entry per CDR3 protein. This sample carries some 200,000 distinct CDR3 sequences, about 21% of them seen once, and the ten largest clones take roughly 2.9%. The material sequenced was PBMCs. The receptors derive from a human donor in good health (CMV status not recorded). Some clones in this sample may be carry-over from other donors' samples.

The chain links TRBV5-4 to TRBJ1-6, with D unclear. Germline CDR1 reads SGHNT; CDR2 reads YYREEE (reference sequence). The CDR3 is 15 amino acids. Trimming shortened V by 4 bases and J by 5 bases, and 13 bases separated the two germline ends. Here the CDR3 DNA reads TGTGCCAGCAGCGGACGGAGCATTGATAATTCACCCCTCCACTTT. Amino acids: CASSGRSIDNSPLHF.

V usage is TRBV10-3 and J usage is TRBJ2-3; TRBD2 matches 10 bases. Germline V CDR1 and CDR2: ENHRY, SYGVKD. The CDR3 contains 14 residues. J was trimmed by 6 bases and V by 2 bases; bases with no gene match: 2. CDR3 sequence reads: CAISETSGTDTQYF. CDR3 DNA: TGTGCCATCAGTGAGACTAGCGGGACGGATACGCAGTATTTT.

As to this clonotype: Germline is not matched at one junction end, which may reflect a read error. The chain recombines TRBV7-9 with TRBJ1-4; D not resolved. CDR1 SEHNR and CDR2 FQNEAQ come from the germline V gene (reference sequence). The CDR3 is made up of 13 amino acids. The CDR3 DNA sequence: TGTGCCAGCATCCCCCAGAGTAATGAAAAACTTTTTTTT. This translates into CASIPQSNEKLFF.

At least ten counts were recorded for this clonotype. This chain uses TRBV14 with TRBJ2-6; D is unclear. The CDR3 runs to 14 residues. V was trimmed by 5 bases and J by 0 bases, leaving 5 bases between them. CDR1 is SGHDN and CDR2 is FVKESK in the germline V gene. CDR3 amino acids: CASSTLSGANVLTF. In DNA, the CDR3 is TGTGCCAGCAGCACCCTCTCTGGGGCCAACGTCCTGACTTTC.

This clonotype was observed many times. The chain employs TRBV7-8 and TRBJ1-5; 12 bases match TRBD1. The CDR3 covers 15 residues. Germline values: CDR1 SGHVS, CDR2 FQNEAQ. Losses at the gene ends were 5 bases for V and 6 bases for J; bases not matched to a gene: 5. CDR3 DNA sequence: TGTGCCAGCAGCCTCGGGACAGGGGGCCTTCAGCCCCAGCATTTT. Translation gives CASSLGTGGLQPQHF.

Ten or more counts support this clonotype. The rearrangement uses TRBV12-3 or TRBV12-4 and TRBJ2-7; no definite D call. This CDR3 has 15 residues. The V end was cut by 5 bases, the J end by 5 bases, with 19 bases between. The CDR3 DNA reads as TGTGCCAGCAGTCCAACCTGGGCAGGTGGGGACGAGCAGTACTTC. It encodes CASSPTWAGGDEQYF.

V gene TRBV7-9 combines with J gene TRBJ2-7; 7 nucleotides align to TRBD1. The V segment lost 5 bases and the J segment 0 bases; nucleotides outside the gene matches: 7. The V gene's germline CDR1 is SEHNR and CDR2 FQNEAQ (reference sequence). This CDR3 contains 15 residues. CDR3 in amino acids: CASSQGDRGSYEQYF. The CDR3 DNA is TGTGCCAGCAGCCAAGGGGACAGAGGCTCCTACGAGCAGTACTTC. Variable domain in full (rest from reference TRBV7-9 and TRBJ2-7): DTGVSQNPRHKITKRGQNVTFRCDPISEHNRLYWYRQTLGQGPEFLTYFQNEAQLEKSRLLSDRFSAERPKGSFSTLEIQRTEQGDSAMYLCASSQGDRGSYEQYFGPGTRLTVT.

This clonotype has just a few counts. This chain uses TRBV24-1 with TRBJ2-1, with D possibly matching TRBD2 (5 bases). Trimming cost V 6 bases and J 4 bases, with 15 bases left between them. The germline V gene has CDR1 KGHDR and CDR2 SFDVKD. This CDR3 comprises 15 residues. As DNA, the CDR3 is TGTGCCACCAGTATCGAGGGAGCCGCTTACAATGAGCAGTTCTTC. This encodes CATSIEGAAYNEQFF.

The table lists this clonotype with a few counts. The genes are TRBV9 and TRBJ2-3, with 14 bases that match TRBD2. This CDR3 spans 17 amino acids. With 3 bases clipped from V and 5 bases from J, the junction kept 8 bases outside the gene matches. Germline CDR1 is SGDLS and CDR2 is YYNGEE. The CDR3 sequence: CASSGPTSGRAQDTQYF. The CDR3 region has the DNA TGTGCCAGCAGCGGACCGACTAGCGGGAGGGCCCAAGATACGCAGTATTTT.

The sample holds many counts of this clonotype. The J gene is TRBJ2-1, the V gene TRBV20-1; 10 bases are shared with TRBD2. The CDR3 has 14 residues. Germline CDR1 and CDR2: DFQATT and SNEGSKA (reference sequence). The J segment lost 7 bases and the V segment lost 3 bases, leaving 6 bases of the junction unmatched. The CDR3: CSARPASGSNEQFF. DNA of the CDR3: TGCAGTGCTAGGCCGGCTAGCGGGAGTAATGAGCAGTTCTTC.

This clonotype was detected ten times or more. The CDR3 nucleotides are TGTGCCAGTAGTATCCCCCGGGGGGCTAGCAGTCACAATGAGCAGTTCTTC. Residues: CASSIPRGASSHNEQFF. The chain recombines TRBV19 with TRBJ2-1, with D possibly matching TRBD2 (7 bases). This CDR3 spans 17 amino acids. Per the germline V gene, CDR1 is LNHDA and CDR2 is SQIVND (reference sequence). V was shortened by 3 bases and J by 5 bases, with 20 bases between the two germline ends.

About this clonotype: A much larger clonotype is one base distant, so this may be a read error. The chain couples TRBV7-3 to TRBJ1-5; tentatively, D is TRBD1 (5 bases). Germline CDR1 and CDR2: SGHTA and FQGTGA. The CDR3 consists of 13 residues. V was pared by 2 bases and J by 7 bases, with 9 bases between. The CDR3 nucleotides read TGTGCCAGCAGCTTAGGGGGGAAGCAGCCCCAGCATTTT. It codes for CASSLGGKQPQHF.

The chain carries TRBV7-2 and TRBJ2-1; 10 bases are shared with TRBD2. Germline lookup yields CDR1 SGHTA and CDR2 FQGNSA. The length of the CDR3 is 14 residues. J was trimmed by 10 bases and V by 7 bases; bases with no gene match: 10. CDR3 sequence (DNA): TGTGCCAGCACCTCGATAGCGGGAGGTTGGGAGCAGTTCTTC. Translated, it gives CASTSIAGGWEQFF. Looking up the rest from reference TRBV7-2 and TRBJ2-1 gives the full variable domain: GAGVSQSPSNKVTEKGKDVELRCDPISGHTALYWYRQSLGQGLEFLIYFQGNSAPDKSGLPSDRFSAERTGGSVSTLTIQRTQQEDSAVYLCASTSIAGGWEQFFGPGTRLTVL.

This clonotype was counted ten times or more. In DNA, the CDR3 is TGTGCCAGCAGCTTAGCCCCACTAGTTCAGAGCGAGCAGTACTTC. It encodes CASSLAPLVQSEQYF. This chain links TRBV7-2 with TRBJ2-7; tentative D call: TRBD2 (5 bases). Germline CDR1 SGHTA, CDR2 FQGNSA. Trimming took 0 bases from V and 6 from J, leaving 15 bases between them. The CDR3 is made up of 15 amino acids.

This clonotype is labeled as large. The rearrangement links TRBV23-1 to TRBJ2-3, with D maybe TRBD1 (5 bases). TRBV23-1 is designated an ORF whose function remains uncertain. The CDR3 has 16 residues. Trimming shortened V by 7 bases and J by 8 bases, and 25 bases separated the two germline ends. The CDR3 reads CASIQVPGQFLGTQYF. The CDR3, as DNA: TGCGCCAGCATACAAGTCCCAGGACAATTCCTCGGTACGCAGTATTTT.

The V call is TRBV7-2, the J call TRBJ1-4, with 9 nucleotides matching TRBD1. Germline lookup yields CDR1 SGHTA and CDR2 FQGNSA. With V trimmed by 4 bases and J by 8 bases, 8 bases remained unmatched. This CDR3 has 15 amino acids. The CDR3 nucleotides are TGTGCCAGCAGCTCAGACAGGGGGAGTCGAGAAAAACTGTTTTTT. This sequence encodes CASSSDRGSREKLFF.

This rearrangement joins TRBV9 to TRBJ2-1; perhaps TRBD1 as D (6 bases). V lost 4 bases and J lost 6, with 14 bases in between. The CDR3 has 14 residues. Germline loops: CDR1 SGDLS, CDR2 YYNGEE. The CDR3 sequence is CASSSRIGGNEQFF. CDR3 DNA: TGTGCCAGCAGCTCAAGGATAGGGGGCAATGAGCAGTTCTTC. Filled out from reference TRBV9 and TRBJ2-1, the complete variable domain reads DSGVTQTPKHLITATGQRVTLRCSPRSGDLSVYWYQQSLDQGLQFLIQYYNGEERAKGNILERFSAQQFPDLHSELNLSSLELGDSALYFCASSSRIGGNEQFFGPGTRLTVL.

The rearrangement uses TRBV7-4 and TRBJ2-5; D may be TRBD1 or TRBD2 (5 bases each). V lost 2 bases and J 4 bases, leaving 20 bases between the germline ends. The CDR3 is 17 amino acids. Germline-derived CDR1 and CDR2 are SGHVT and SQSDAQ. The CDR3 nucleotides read TGTGCCAGCAGCTTAAAGTTGGCTAGTGGGACCCCAGAGACCCAGTACTTC. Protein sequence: CASSLKLASGTPETQYF.

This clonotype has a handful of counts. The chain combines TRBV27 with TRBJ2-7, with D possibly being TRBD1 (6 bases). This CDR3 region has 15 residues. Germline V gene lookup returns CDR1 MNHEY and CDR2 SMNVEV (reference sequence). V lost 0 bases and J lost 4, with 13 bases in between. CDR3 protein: CASSLSSGVLYEQYF. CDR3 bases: TGTGCCAGCAGTTTATCTTCAGGGGTCCTTTACGAGCAGTACTTC.

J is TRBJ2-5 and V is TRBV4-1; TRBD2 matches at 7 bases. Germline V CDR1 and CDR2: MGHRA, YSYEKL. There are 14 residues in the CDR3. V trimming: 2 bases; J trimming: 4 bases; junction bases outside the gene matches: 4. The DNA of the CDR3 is TGCGCCAGCAGCCAAACCTGGGGGGGAGAGACCCAGTACTTC. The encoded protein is CASSQTWGGETQYF.

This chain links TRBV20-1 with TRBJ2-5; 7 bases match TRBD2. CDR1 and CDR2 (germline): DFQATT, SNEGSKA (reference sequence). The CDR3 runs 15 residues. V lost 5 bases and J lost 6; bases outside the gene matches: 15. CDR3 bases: TGCAGTGCTCTACCTAGCGGTGGAGGTTGGCAGACCCAGTACTTC. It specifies CSALPSGGGWQTQYF.

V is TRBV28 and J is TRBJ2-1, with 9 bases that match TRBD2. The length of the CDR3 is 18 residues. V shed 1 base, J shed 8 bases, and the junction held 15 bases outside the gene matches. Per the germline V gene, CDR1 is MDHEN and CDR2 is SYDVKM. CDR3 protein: CASSLLGLGAGGPHEQFF. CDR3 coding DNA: TGTGCCAGCAGTTTATTGGGTCTTGGGGCGGGAGGGCCCCATGAGCAGTTCTTC.

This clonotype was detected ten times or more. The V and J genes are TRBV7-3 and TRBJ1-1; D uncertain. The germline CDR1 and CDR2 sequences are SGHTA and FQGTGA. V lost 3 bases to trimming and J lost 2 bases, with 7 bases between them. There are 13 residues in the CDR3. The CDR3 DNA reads TGTGCCAGCAGCTTTTCCGATAACACTGAAGCTTTCTTT. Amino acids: CASSFSDNTEAFF.

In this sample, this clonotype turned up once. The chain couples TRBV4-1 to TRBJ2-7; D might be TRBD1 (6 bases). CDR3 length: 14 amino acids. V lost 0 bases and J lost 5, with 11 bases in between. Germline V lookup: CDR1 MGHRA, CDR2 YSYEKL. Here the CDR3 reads CASSQDNRAHEQYF. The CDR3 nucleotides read TGCGCCAGCAGCCAAGATAACAGGGCGCACGAGCAGTACTTC.

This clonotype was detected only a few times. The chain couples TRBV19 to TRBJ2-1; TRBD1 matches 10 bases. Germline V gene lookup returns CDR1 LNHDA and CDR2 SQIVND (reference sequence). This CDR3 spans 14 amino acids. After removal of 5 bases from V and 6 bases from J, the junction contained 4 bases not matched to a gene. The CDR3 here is CASSSRTGGNEQFF. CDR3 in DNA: TGTGCCAGTAGTTCCCGGACAGGGGGCAATGAGCAGTTCTTC.

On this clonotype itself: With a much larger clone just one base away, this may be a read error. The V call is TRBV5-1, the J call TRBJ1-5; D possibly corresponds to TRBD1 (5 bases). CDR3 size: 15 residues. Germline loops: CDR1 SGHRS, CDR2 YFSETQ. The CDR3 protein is CASSLGTTGNQPEHF. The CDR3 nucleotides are TGCGCCAGCAGCTTGGGGACAACGGGCAATCAGCCCGAGCATTTT.

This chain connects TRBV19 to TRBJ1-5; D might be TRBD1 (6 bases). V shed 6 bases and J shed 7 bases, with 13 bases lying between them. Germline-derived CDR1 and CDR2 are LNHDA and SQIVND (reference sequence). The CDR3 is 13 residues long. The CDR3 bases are TGTGCCAGTAGGGACAGTTCCCAACAGCCCCAGCATTTT. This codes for CASRDSSQQPQHF.

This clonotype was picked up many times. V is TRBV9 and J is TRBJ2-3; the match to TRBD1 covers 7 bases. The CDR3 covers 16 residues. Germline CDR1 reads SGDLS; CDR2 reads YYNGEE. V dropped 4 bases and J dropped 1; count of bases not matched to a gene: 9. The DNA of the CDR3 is TGTGCCAGCAGCACTCGGACAGGCTCGGGCACAGATACGCAGTATTTT. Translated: CASSTRTGSGTDTQYF.